Listed below are T cell receptor beta chains from one sample, sequenced in a study of T cells expressing NK-cell markers. TCRdb reprocessed the 5' RACE reads, with one entry per CDR3 protein and no DNA. The specimen's table records roughly 300,000 distinct CDR3 sequences. The specimen sequenced was blood T cells: a sorted CD56 or NKG2C T cell subset, CD4+ or CD8+ T cells, or bulk PBMC T cells (not recorded which). These receptors all come from a woman aged 18-70 years in good health. Both conserved end residues are part of each CDR3. Size is stated for part of the rows, as once, few or many counts, or as a class when the clone is expanded.

NA | TRBJ2-1 | TRBV27 | CASSSLAAQSSYNEQFF
NA | TRBJ2-3 | TRBV11-2 | CASSLELAGASSTDTQYF
NA | TRBJ2-5 | TRBV20-1 | CSARRGGEETQYF
NA | TRBJ2-1 | TRBV5-4 | CASAPPFGEQFF
NA | TRBJ2-2 | TRBV7-8 | CASSRGGSTTGELFF
NA | TRBJ2-1 | TRBV5-1 | CASSLGGQGKRHNEQFF
NA | TRBJ2-5 | TRBV5-1 | CASSPGGSSRETQYF
NA | TRBJ2-5 | TRBV4-2 | CASSQGLSGSRQETQYF
NA | TRBJ2-5 | TRBV5-1 | CASSRGTWETQYF
NA | TRBJ1-2 | TRBV7-2 | CASSSGTVTNYGYTF
NA | TRBJ2-5 | TRBV20-1 | CSARSARDGETQYF
NA | TRBJ2-7 | TRBV20-1 | CSARGAGAYEQYF
NA | TRBJ2-2 | TRBV18 | CASSPGGELFF
NA | TRBJ1-1 | TRBV7-2 | CASSEPPGAPGAFF
NA | TRBJ2-3 | TRBV12-3/TRBV12-4 | CASSWGQGADTQYF
NA | TRBJ2-2 | TRBV7-2 | CASSLGGLGTGELFF
NA | TRBJ2-1 | TRBV20-1 | CSARDTSGGSYNEQFF
NA | TRBJ1-5 | TRBV7-2 | CASSLAGQGLNQPQHF
NA | TRBJ2-3 | TRBV7-2 | CASSSQAGGTDTQYF
NA | TRBJ2-1 | TRBV5-1 | CASSLAGDSYNEQFF
NA | TRBJ1-4 | TRBV12-3/TRBV12-4 | CASSLRQSREKLFF
NA | TRBJ2-7 | TRBV5-1 | CASSPGQPVGEQYF
NA | TRBJ2-7 | TRBV5-5 | CASSLGPMIYEQYF
medium-sized | TRBJ2-3 | TRBV4-2 | CASSQDLSPDTQYF
NA | TRBJ2-7 | TRBV4-3 | CASSQTGGGEQYF
NA | TRBJ1-6 | TRBV20-1 | CSASPDSINSPLHF
NA | TRBJ2-1 | TRBV3-1 | CASSQGAGITRNEQFF
NA | TRBJ2-3 | TRBV28 | CASRARTLGGTDTQYF
NA | TRBJ2-1 | TRBV11-2 | CASSPRLGVEFF
NA | TRBJ2-1 | TRBV19 | CASSPQLQGDEQFF
NA | TRBJ2-7 | TRBV6-1 | CASTAGRVYEQYF
NA | TRBJ1-5 | TRBV6-6 | CASGVNQPQHF
NA | TRBJ2-5 | TRBV4-1 | CASSQDWGAQAQYF
NA | TRBJ1-4 | TRBV5-8 | CASSPRGSGVKLFF